One and the same sample provided the 14 T cell receptor beta chains below, sequenced in a study of beta chain features in type 1 diabetes listed by TCRdb under 2018. The library was obtained by the immunoSEQ multiplex PCR assay. The High Capacity cDNA Reverse Transcription Kit was used to reverse transcribe all of the isolated RNA, meaning that expressed TCRB transcripts were what got sequenced. The table comes from immuneACCESS by way of TCRdb, which keeps in-frame sequences with V and J called. Part of the clones is missing from these tables; in studies checked, under half for an unresolved V gene and the rest for unknown reasons. The sample contains hundreds of thousands of clones, over 10% of them found a single time. About 0.02% of the sample comes from the top ten. What the research found in general, with its limitations: Type 1 diabetes patients showed a moderate but significant shortening of TCRB CDR3 length in all four CD4+ subsets.

Their cognate antigens are unknown. Sequenced sample: naive CD4+ T cells from blood. Explained via the paper, the cell subset or site label denotes: true naive CD4+ T cells. These receptors originate from a man aged 18 to 30 with type 1 diabetes.

V and J are TRBV7-2 and TRBJ1-5; weak D call: TRBD1 (5 bases). The V gene lost 3 bases and the J gene lost 6 bases, with 12 bases spanning the gap. Germline values: CDR1 SGHTA, CDR2 FQGNSA. The CDR3 extends over 14 amino acids. CDR3 nucleotide sequence: TGTGCCAGCAGCTTTCCGGGGGGTGGTCAGCCCCAGCATTTT. This encodes CASSFPGGGQPQHF.

The rearrangement joins TRBV7-9 to TRBJ1-6, with a tentative D call TRBD1 (6 bases). The CDR3 contains 16 residues. Trimming took 2 bases from V and 7 from J, leaving 15 bases between them. Germline CDR1 and CDR2: SEHNR and FQNEAQ (reference sequence). The DNA for the CDR3 is TGTGCCAGCAGCTTATCTGGGGGGGCGAAAAATTCACCCCTCCACTTT. Protein product: CASSLSGGAKNSPLHF. The variable domain in full, with the rest retrieved from reference TRBV7-9 and TRBJ1-6, is DTGVSQNPRHKITKRGQNVTFRCDPISEHNRLYWYRQTLGQGPEFLTYFQNEAQLEKSRLLSDRFSAERPKGSFSTLEIQRTEQGDSAMYLCASSLSGGAKNSPLHFGNGTRLTVT.

The chain joins TRBV11-1 to TRBJ2-5, with no clear D. There are 12 residues in the CDR3. The V gene lost 4 bases and the J gene lost 3 bases, with 6 bases spanning the gap. Germline-derived CDR1 and CDR2 are SGHAT and FQDESV (reference sequence). CDR3 in amino acids: CASSSMEETQYF. The CDR3 nucleotides read TGTGCCAGCAGCTCTATGGAAGAGACCCAGTACTTC.

The chain is built from TRBV30 and TRBJ2-7; no firm D call. The CDR3 has 13 amino acids. Germline V gene sequence: CDR1 GTSNPN, CDR2 SVGIG (reference sequence). V was cut by 4 bases and J by 7 bases, with 17 bases left in between. CDR3 region: CAWTKKWAPEQYF. The CDR3 region has the DNA TGTGCCTGGACCAAAAAGTGGGCACCTGAGCAGTACTTC. Combining the CDR3 with reference TRBV30 and TRBJ2-7 gives the whole variable domain SQTIHQWPATLVQPVGSPLSLECTVEGTSNPNLYWYRQAAGRGLQLLFYSVGIGQISSEVPQNLSASRPQDRQFILSSKKLLLSDSGFYLCAWTKKWAPEQYFGPGTRLTVT.

In this sample, this clone turned up a few times. The chain couples TRBV29-1 to TRBJ1-1; 8 bases line up with TRBD1. The CDR3 extends over 12 amino acids. The junction had 3 bases not matched to a gene; V was cut back by 1 base and J by 8 bases. The germline CDR1 and CDR2 sequences are SQVTM and ANQGSEA. CDR3 in DNA: TGCAGCGTTGAAGGACAGGGGAGAGAAGCTTTCTTT. It yields the protein CSVEGQGREAFF.

This clone was picked up a small number of times. The V gene is TRBV11-3, the J gene TRBJ2-3; D remains unclear. Germline values: CDR1 SGHNT, CDR2 YENEEA. This CDR3 is 12 amino acids long. Trimming took off 2 bases at V and 4 bases at J, with 4 bases between the two ends. CDR3 DNA sequence: TGTGCCAGCAGCTTACAGGCAGATACGCAGTATTTT. Translated, it gives CASSLQADTQYF.

In this sample, this clone turned up a few times. The rearrangement uses TRBV15 and TRBJ1-2; no clear D gene. The CDR3 length is 15 residues. The V end lost 7 bases, the J end lost 1 base, and 16 bases lay between the germline ends. The germline gives CDR1 LNHNV, CDR2 YYDKDF (reference sequence). CDR3 sequence reads: CATIKSEERNYGYTF. CDR3 nucleotide sequence: TGTGCCACCATCAAATCGGAAGAACGTAACTATGGCTACACCTTC.

V gene TRBV7-2 combines with J gene TRBJ2-6, with no clear D. This CDR3 has 15 amino acids. Looked up from germline, CDR1 is SGHTA and CDR2 is FQGNSA. V lost 1 base, J lost 0 bases, and 4 bases lay in between. This CDR3 reads CASSLVSSGANVLTF. In nucleotides, the CDR3 is TGTGCCAGCAGCTTAGTGAGCTCTGGGGCCAACGTCCTGACTTTC.

This clone was seen a handful of times. The chain is built from TRBV28 and TRBJ2-7; 11 bases agree with TRBD2. The CDR3 sequence is 16 residues long. Germline V lookup: CDR1 MDHEN, CDR2 SYDVKM. After removal of 0 bases from V and 0 bases from J, the junction contained 1 base not matched to a gene. The DNA of the CDR3 is TGTGCCAGCAGTTTATGGGGGACTAGCGGCTCCTACGAGCAGTACTTC. Its protein product is CASSLWGTSGSYEQYF.

As regards this clone: Other DNA sequences in this sample translate to the same CDR3. The chain joins TRBV27 to TRBJ1-1; D perhaps matches TRBD1 (5 bases). CDR3 length equals 13 residues. In germline, CDR1 is MNHEY, CDR2 SMNVEV (reference sequence). Trimming removed 5 bases at V and 1 base at J, with 8 bases between. This CDR3 reads CASSGRGNTEAFF. In nucleotides, the CDR3 is TGTGCCAGCAGTGGAAGGGGGAACACTGAAGCTTTCTTT.

The rearrangement joins TRBV5-6 to TRBJ1-2; maybe TRBD1 (6 bases). Germline V lookup: CDR1 SGHDT, CDR2 YYEEEE. CDR3 size: 14 residues. V was pared by 0 bases and J by 6 bases, with 12 bases between. CDR3 in DNA: TGTGCCAGCAGCTTGGTTCCAGGGGCCCATGGCTACACCTTC. Translating gives CASSLVPGAHGYTF.

The chain couples TRBV27 to TRBJ2-3; 10 positions agree with TRBD2. This CDR3 comprises 15 residues. The germline V gene has CDR1 MNHEY and CDR2 SMNVEV (reference sequence). J lost 5 bases, V lost 5 bases, and 7 bases had no gene match. DNA of the CDR3: TGTGCCAGCAGTGGAGCGGGGGGGCCGGGAGATACGCAGTATTTT. This gives the protein CASSGAGGPGDTQYF.

This clone came up a few times. This chain links TRBV5-6 with TRBJ2-7; tentatively, D is TRBD1 or TRBD2 (5 bases each). This CDR3 has 18 residues. Germline CDR1 is SGHDT and CDR2 is YYEEEE. V lost 0 bases and J 1 base, leaving 20 bases between the germline ends. CDR3 sequence reads: CASSLVTEYRRISYEQYF. CDR3 coding DNA: TGTGCCAGCAGCTTGGTTACCGAGTACAGGAGGATATCCTACGAGCAGTACTTC.

A few counts support this clone. V usage is TRBV5-4 and J usage is TRBJ2-1; 11 bases are a match to TRBD2. Germline V CDR1 and CDR2: SGHNT, YYREEE (reference sequence). This CDR3 has 16 amino acids. The ends lost 1 base at V and 5 bases at J; junction bases unmatched: 5. The CDR3 reads CASSLIAGGRNNEQFF. Here the CDR3 DNA reads TGTGCCAGCAGCTTGATAGCGGGGGGGAGGAACAATGAGCAGTTCTTC.